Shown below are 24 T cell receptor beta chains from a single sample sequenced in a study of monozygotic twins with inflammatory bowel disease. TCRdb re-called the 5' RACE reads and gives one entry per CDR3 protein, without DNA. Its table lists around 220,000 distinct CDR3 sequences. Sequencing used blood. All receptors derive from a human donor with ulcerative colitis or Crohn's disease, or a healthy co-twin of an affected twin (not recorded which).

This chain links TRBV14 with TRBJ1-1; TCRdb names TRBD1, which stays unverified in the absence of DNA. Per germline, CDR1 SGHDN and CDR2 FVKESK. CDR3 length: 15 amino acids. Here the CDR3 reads CASSRFRDGWTEAFF.

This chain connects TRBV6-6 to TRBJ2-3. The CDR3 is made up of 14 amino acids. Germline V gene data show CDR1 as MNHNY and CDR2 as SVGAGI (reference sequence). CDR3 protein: CASRISASTDTQYF.

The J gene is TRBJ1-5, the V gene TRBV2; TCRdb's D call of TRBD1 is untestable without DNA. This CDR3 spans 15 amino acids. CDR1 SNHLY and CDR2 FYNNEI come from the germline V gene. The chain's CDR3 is CASSKLQGAGQPQHF.

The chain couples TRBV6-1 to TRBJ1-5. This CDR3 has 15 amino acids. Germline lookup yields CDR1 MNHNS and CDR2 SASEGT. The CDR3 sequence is CASRKGLRDNQPQHF.

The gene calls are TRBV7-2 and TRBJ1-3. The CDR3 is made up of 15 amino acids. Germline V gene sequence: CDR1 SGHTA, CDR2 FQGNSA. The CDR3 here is CASSLEPLSGNTIYF.

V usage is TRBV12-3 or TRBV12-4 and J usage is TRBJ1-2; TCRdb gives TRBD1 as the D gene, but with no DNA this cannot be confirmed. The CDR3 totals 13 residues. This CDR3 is CASSPMAGYGYTF.

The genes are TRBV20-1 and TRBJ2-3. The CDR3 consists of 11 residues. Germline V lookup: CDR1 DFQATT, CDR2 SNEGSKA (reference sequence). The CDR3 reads CSARFADTQYF.

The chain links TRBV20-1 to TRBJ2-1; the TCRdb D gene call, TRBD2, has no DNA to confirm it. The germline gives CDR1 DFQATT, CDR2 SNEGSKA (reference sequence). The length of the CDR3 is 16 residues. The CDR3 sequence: CSAPRGSGGPGDEQFF.

Here the CDR3 reads CASSPRMGLAVPTNTGELFF. This sequence joins TRBV11-1 and TRBJ2-2; TCRdb's D gene call, TRBD2, goes unchecked for lack of DNA. The germline V gene encodes CDR1 SGHAT and CDR2 FQDESV (reference sequence). The CDR3 is made up of 20 amino acids.

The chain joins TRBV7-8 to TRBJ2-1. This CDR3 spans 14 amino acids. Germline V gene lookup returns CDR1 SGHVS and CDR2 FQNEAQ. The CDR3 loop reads CASSLGGVNNEQFF.

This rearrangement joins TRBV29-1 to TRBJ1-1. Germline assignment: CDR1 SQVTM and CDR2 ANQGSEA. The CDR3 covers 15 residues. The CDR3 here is CSVAFRAQLNTEAFF.

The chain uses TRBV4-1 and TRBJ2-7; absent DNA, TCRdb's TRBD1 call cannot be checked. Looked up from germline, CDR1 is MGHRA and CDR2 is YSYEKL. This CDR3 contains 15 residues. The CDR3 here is CTSSQEEGLRDEQYF.

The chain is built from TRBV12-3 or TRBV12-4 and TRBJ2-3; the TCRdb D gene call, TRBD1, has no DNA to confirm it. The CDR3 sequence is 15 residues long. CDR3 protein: CASSFGGGSTDTQYF.

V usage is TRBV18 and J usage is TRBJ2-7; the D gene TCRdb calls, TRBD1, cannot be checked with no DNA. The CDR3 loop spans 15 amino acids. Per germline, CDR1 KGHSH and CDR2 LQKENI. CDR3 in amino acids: CASSPTGTGYYEQYF.

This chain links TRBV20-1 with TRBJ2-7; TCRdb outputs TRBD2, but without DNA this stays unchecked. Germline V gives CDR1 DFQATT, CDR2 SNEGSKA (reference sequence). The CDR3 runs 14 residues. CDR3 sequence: CSARDAGGPGEQYF.

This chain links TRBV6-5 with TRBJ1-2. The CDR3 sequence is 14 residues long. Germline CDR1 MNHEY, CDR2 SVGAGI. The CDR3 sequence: CASSYRLGNYGYTF.

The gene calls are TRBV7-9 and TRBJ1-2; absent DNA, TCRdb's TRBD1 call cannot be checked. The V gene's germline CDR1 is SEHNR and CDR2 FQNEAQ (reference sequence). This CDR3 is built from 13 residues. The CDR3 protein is CATVPGQLDGYTF.

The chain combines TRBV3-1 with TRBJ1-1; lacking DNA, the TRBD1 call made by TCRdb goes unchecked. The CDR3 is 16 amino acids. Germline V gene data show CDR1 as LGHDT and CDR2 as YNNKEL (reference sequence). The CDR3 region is CASSPRDRGTNTEAFF.

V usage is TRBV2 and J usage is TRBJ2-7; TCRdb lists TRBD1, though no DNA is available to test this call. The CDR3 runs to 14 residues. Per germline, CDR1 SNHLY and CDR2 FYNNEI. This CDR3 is CASSPRTASYEQYF. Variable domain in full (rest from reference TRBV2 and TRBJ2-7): EPEVTQTPSHQVTQMGQEVILRCVPISNHLYFYWYRQILGQKVEFLVSFYNNEISEKSEIFDDQFSVERPDGSNFTLKIRSTKLEDSAMYFCASSPRTASYEQYFGPGTRLTVT.

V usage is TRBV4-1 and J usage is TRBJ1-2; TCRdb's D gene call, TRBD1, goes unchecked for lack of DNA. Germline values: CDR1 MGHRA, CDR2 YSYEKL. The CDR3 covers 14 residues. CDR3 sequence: CASSQADREWGYTF.

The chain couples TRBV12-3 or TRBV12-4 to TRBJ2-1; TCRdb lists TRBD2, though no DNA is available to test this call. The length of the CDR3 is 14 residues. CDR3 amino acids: CASSPSGLSSEQFF.

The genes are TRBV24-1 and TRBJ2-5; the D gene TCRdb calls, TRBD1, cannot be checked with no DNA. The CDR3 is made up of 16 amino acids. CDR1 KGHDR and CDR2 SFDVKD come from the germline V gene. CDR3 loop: CATSDWERPGLETQYF.

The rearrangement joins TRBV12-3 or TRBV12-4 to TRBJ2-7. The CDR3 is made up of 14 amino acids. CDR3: CASSFGVYGYEQYF.

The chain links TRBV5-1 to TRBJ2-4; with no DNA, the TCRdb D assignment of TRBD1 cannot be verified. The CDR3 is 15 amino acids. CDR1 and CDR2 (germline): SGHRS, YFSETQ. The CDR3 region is CASSQQGLTKNIQYF. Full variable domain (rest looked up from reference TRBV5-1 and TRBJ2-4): KAGVTQTPRYLIKTRGQQVTLSCSPISGHRSVSWYQQTPGQGLQFLFEYFSETQRNKGNFPGRFSGRQFSNSRSEMNVSTLELGDSALYLCASSQQGLTKNIQYFGAGTRLSVL.